A selection of T cell receptor beta chains follows, all from one sample in a study of shared clonotypes between healthy human individuals. The repertoire was sequenced with immunoSEQ multiplex PCR; TCRdb's copy has only in-frame clones and lacks some. The top ten clones hold over 0.1% of a sample with approximately 2.4 million clones, around 95% of them seen once. The sequencing sample was made of naive CD4+ T cells sorted from blood. These receptor sequences come from a man between 18 and 35 years old in good health. CDR3s leave out the opening cysteine and the closing phenylalanine or tryptophan.

CDR3: ASSPLGEGARSPKAF
V: TRBV19
length: 15

CDR3: ASSLVLGENYGYT
V: TRBV7-8
length: 13

CDR3: ASSERAGDQPQH
V: TRBV6-1
length: 12

CDR3: ASSIGGLGNQPQH
V: TRBV19
length: 13

CDR3: ASSLNRDFNNSPLH
V: TRBV5-1
length: 14

CDR3: ASSLEGGNTEAF
V: TRBV7-8
length: 12

CDR3: ASSLPGTGNTIY
V: TRBV11-2
length: 12

CDR3: ASSVGTGRGNTEAF
V: TRBV9
length: 14

CDR3: SGRNSGANVLT
V: TRBV29-1
length: 11

CDR3: ASSPQGNSGGSNTEAF
V: TRBV18
length: 16

CDR3: ASSVAGSGGLTDTQY
V: TRBV9
length: 15

CDR3: ASSSGGVYNEQF
V: TRBV11-3
length: 12

CDR3: ASSQAAGGYGYT
V: TRBV4-3
length: 12

CDR3: ASSPRFLAKNIQY
V: TRBV4-1
length: 13

CDR3: ASSPLAGLSTDTQY
V: TRBV7-2
length: 14

CDR3: ASSPDRVQETQY
V: TRBV2
length: 12

CDR3: ASRPGQGRYGYT
V: TRBV6-1
length: 12